This T cell receptor (beta chain) was retrieved from a study of shared clonotypes between healthy human individuals. Overall study: For every donor, three CD4 naive, three CD4 memory, two CD8 naive and one CD8 memory plates were used.

This clone was detected many times. Its antigen is undetermined. The study enrolled healthy HIV-negative adults without recent acute infections or vaccinations as donors. Study results and caveats: Approximately 5% was the fraction of naive CD4 clonotypes found shared across several donors.

The CDR3 is made up of 16 amino acids. V was shortened by 2 bases and J by 8 bases, with 18 bases between the two germline ends. Germline-derived CDR1 and CDR2 are MGHRA and YSYEKL. Generated by immunoSEQ multiplex PCR, the TCRdb table keeps only in-frame clones and is missing some. The top ten clones hold roughly 1.8% of a sample with over 700,000 clones, 55% to 80% of them seen once. Source material: memory CD4+ T cells sorted from blood. Subset specified: CD45RA-negative fraction. V is TRBV4-1 and J is TRBJ1-4, with a possible D match to TRBD1 (6 bases). The sequence was obtained from a young woman in good health. The CDR3 nucleotides are TGCGCCAGCAGCCAATACGTAGGGGACATTGGGGAAAAACTGTTTTTT. Encoded protein: CASSQYVGDIGEKLFF.